These 18 T cell receptor beta chains share one sample of origin, sequenced in a study of regulatory T cells in long-lasting Graves disease. Regarding time point: newly diagnosed GD, antithyroid drugs for less than 3 months. The TCR library was made from RNA that had been extracted from PBMCs in TRIzol. Combining iRepertoire HTBI primers with Arm-PCR of CDR3 regions, the authors built TCR beta libraries. One entry per CDR3 protein results from TCRdb running MiXCR on the multiplex PCR reads. The sample contains about 220,000 distinct CDR3 sequences, 15% to 20% of which appear only once. Sequences were derived from peripheral blood mononuclear cells (PBMCs), sampled at new diagnosis, from a patient treated with antithyroid drugs. The source of these receptors is a female donor with Graves disease.

This clonotype was counted between two and nine times. The rearrangement joins TRBV3-1 to TRBJ2-5, with a possible D match to TRBD1 (6 bases). Trimming took 4 bases from V and 5 from J, leaving 32 bases between them. The V gene's germline CDR1 is LGHDT and CDR2 YNNKEL (reference sequence). This CDR3 is 20 amino acids long. CDR3 in amino acids: CASSPQRSGHPGAWGETQYF. CDR3 in DNA: TGTGCCAGCAGCCCGCAAAGGTCGGGACACCCCGGGGCTTGGGGCGAGACCCAGTACTTC.

The gene calls are TRBV20-1 and TRBJ2-1; 8 bases map to TRBD2. Trimming cost V 3 bases and J 7 bases; bases outside gene matches: 14. The CDR3 covers 16 residues. Germline loops: CDR1 DFQATT, CDR2 SNEGSKA (reference sequence). The CDR3 loop reads CSASGGGGLEFNEQFF. CDR3 nucleotide sequence: TGCAGTGCTAGTGGAGGGGGGGGACTAGAGTTTAATGAGCAGTTCTTC.

This clonotype has at least ten counts. This chain uses TRBV15 with TRBJ2-5; D might be TRBD2 (5 bases). Trimming shortened V by 0 bases and J by 4 bases, and 9 bases separated the two germline ends. The length of the CDR3 is 14 residues. Germline CDR1 LNHNV, CDR2 YYDKDF (reference sequence). The CDR3 region is CATSRETGLETQYF. CDR3 DNA sequence: TGTGCCACCAGCAGAGAGACGGGATTAGAGACCCAGTACTTC. Drawing the rest from reference TRBV15 and TRBJ2-5, the complete variable domain is DAMVIQNPRYQVTQFGKPVTLSCSQTLNHNVMYWYQQKSSQAPKLLFHYYDKDFNNEADTPDNFQSRRPNTSFCFLDIRSPGLGDTAMYLCATSRETGLETQYFGPGTRLLVL.

The chain combines TRBV19 with TRBJ2-7; perhaps D is TRBD1 or TRBD2 (6 bases each). V was clipped by 6 bases and J by 1 base, with 13 bases between them. In germline, CDR1 is LNHDA, CDR2 SQIVND (reference sequence). The CDR3 runs to 14 residues. CDR3 loop: CASSGGRLSYEQYF. Here the CDR3 DNA reads TGTGCCAGTAGCGGGGGCAGGCTATCCTACGAGCAGTACTTC. The full variable domain, its missing parts supplied by reference TRBV19 and TRBJ2-7, is DGGITQSPKYLFRKEGQNVTLSCEQNLNHDAMYWYRQDPGQGLRLIYYSQIVNDFQKGDIAEGYSVSREKKESFPLTVTSAQKNPTAFYLCASSGGRLSYEQYFGPGTRLTVT.

In this sample, this clonotype turned up many times. The V gene is TRBV6-2 or TRBV6-3, the J gene TRBJ2-3; 8 bases agree with TRBD2. The CDR3 runs to 14 residues. CDR1 is MNHEY and CDR2 is SVGEGT in the germline V gene. With 7 bases clipped from V and 1 base from J, the junction kept 4 bases outside the gene matches. CDR3 amino acids: CASTSGYGTDTQYF. The CDR3 DNA reads as TGTGCCAGCACTAGCGGGTACGGCACAGATACGCAGTATTTT.

This clonotype was recorded at least ten times. The rearrangement uses TRBV20-1 and TRBJ2-5, with D maybe TRBD2 (6 bases). Per the germline V gene, CDR1 is DFQATT and CDR2 is SNEGSKA (reference sequence). Between the trimmed V and J ends, which lost 0 bases and 7 bases, there was a span of 6 bases. The CDR3 has 11 residues. DNA for the CDR3: TGCAGTGCTAGAGAGGGGGGGACCCAGTACTTC. Encoded protein: CSAREGGTQYF.

This clonotype was detected ten times or more. The chain carries TRBV19 and TRBJ1-2, with D hard to call. V dropped 5 bases and J dropped 5 bases, with 18 bases sitting between them. Germline loops: CDR1 LNHDA, CDR2 SQIVND (reference sequence). This CDR3 is built from 15 residues. CDR3 nucleotide sequence: TGTGCCAGTAGTCGCCAGGAGATCGTGGGGTATGGCTACACCTTC. Its protein product is CASSRQEIVGYGYTF.

V and J are TRBV3-1 and TRBJ2-7; 10 bases are shared with TRBD1. CDR3 size: 15 residues. J gave up 2 bases and V 1 base, and 2 bases lay outside the gene matches. Looked up from germline, CDR1 is LGHDT and CDR2 is YNNKEL (reference sequence). CDR3 sequence reads: CASSQGGTGAYEQYF. In DNA form, the CDR3 reads TGTGCCAGCAGCCAAGGAGGGACAGGGGCCTACGAGCAGTACTTC.

This clonotype has a count of ten or more. The rearrangement links TRBV19 to TRBJ2-5; D uncertain. The germline V and J ends were trimmed by 5 bases and 2 bases, with 15 bases remaining between them. Germline CDR1 reads LNHDA; CDR2 reads SQIVND (reference sequence). This CDR3 has 15 residues. CDR3 region: CASSPSSGRQETQYF. CDR3 sequence (DNA): TGTGCCAGTAGTCCTTCGTCCGGGCGGCAAGAGACCCAGTACTTC.

This clonotype came up many times. V usage is TRBV5-6 and J usage is TRBJ1-4; TRBD1 matches at 11 bases. This CDR3 is built from 11 residues. V lost 4 bases to trimming and J lost 16 bases; unmatched junction nucleotides: 3. Germline assignment: CDR1 SGHDT and CDR2 YYEEEE. The CDR3 protein is CASSGQGAQFF. In DNA, the CDR3 is TGTGCCAGCAGCGGACAGGGGGCTCAGTTTTTT.

This clonotype occurred many times. The chain has TRBV7-9 and TRBJ1-4; no reliable D call. Germline V lookup: CDR1 SEHNR, CDR2 FQNEAQ (reference sequence). The CDR3 extends over 14 amino acids. Trimming cost V 7 bases and J 0 bases, with 9 bases left between them. This CDR3 is CASTPTATNEKLFF. In nucleotides, the CDR3 is TGTGCCAGCACCCCGACTGCAACTAATGAAAAACTGTTTTTT.

This clonotype was detected ten times or more. This rearrangement joins TRBV18 to TRBJ1-5; D uncertain. This CDR3 contains 14 residues. Germline V gene sequence: CDR1 KGHSH, CDR2 LQKENI. V lost 3 bases to trimming and J lost 2 bases, with 8 bases between them. The CDR3 nucleotides are TGTGCCAGCTCACCGGACGGGCGCAATCAGCCCCAGCATTTT. This codes for CASSPDGRNQPQHF.

Details on this clonotype: Just one base apart from a much larger clone, this may be a read error. No conserved phenylalanine or tryptophan is present at the end of the CDR3, so a read error is the likely explanation. The chain links TRBV6-1 to TRBJ2-1; D is undetermined. The CDR3 is made up of 11 amino acids. Germline V gives CDR1 MNHNS, CDR2 SASEGT. V was cut by 5 bases and J by 8 bases, with 7 bases left in between. CDR3 protein: CASSTTDEQFL. DNA for the CDR3: TGTGCCAGCAGTACGACCGATGAGCAGTTCCTC.

This clonotype was seen only a few times. V usage is TRBV7-2 and J usage is TRBJ1-3, with D hard to call. The CDR3 sequence is 17 residues long. Trimming removed 2 bases from V and 0 bases from J, with 14 bases in between. Per the germline V gene, CDR1 is SGHTA and CDR2 is FQGNSA. CDR3 loop: CASSLSLGSDSGNTIYF. The CDR3 bases are TGTGCCAGCAGCTTAAGTCTGGGGAGCGACTCTGGAAACACCATATATTTT.

This clonotype was seen ten or more times. The V gene is TRBV6-5, the J gene TRBJ2-7; perhaps TRBD2 as D (7 bases). CDR3 length: 14 residues. Germline values: CDR1 MNHEY, CDR2 SVGAGI. V dropped 2 bases and J dropped 5 bases, with 13 bases sitting between them. DNA of the CDR3: TGTGCCAGCAGTTACGGGGGGCTAGCGGACGAGCAGTACTTC. This gives the protein CASSYGGLADEQYF.

This clonotype was seen a few times. The chain uses TRBV9 and TRBJ1-1, with D unclear. This CDR3 contains 14 residues. V was trimmed by 4 bases and J by 4 bases, leaving 14 bases between them. Germline CDR1 SGDLS, CDR2 YYNGEE. The CDR3 loop reads CASSIGRVGTEAFF. The CDR3 DNA sequence: TGTGCCAGCAGCATAGGGCGGGTGGGCACTGAAGCTTTCTTT. The whole variable domain, remainder taken from reference TRBV9 and TRBJ1-1, is DSGVTQTPKHLITATGQRVTLRCSPRSGDLSVYWYQQSLDQGLQFLIQYYNGEERAKGNILERFSAQQFPDLHSELNLSSLELGDSALYFCASSIGRVGTEAFFGQGTRLTVV.

The V call is TRBV13, the J call TRBJ2-2; D remains ambiguous. Germline V gives CDR1 PRHDT, CDR2 FYEKMQ (reference sequence). This CDR3 spans 12 amino acids. Trimming took 6 bases from V and 7 from J, leaving 9 bases between them. CDR3 region: CASSPGVGELFF. The CDR3 bases are TGTGCCAGCAGTCCGGGTGTCGGGGAGCTGTTTTTT.

This clonotype was counted many times. Given a much more abundant clone one base away, this may be a read error. V usage is TRBV7-9 and J usage is TRBJ2-1, with 11 nucleotides matching TRBD2. J lost 0 bases, V lost 3 bases, and 1 base had no gene match. Germline V CDR1 and CDR2: SEHNR, FQNEAQ (reference sequence). The CDR3 is 16 amino acids. CDR3 sequence reads: CASSLTSGISYNEQFF. The CDR3 DNA reads TGTGCCAGCAGCTTGACTAGCGGGATCTCCTACAATGAGCAGTTCTTC.